A single sample gave rise to the 2 T cell receptor beta chains below, sequenced in a study of T cell responses to AZD1222 COVID-19 vaccine. Only in-frame clones appear in the TCRdb table, and some are missing; sequencing was by immunoSEQ multiplex PCR. The sample contains roughly 100,000 clones, 88% of which appear only once. The source material was peripheral blood, sampled on day 0 of AZD1222 vaccination. These receptors came from an adult in good health.

J is TRBJ2-7 and V is TRBV12-1; whether TRBD1, the table's D call, matches the DNA was not checked. TRBV12-1 counts as a pseudogene. The CDR3 consists of 14 residues. Written as DNA, the CDR3 is TGTGCCAGCAGCTTGGCCGCCCTCTCCTACGAGCAGTACTTC. Translated, it gives CASSLAALSYEQYF.

V and J are TRBV7-2 and TRBJ2-1; 13 bases are shared with TRBD2. Germline trimming cut 1 base from V and 10 bases from J; bases unmatched to any gene: 4. Germline loops: CDR1 SGHTA, CDR2 FQGNSA. This CDR3 region has 15 residues. The CDR3 DNA follows: TGTGCCAGCAGCTTAGGGACTAGCGGGAGACAGGAGCAGTTCTTC. It yields the protein CASSLGTSGRQEQFF.